This T cell receptor beta chain originates from a study of breast tumors, draining lymph nodes, adjacent tissues. Samples came from axillary lymph nodes draining the breast cancer. This clonotype was found many times. Its specificity is unknown. The study, taken as a whole, reports: Compared with lymph nodes, tumors were less diverse; compared with nontumor tissue, more.

Trimming left V 4 bases short and J 2 bases short, with 15 bases between. Germline V lookup: CDR1 SGDLS, CDR2 YYNGEE. The CDR3 runs 15 residues. TCRdb called the multiplex PCR reads again in MiXCR, with one record for every CDR3 protein. The table includes 70,000 to 95,000 distinct CDR3 sequences, under 25% detected once. The chain is built from TRBV9 and TRBJ2-5; the D gene could be TRBD1 or TRBD2 (5 bases each). Sequenced material: axillary lymph node tissue. The source is a female donor with breast cancer. Some clones in this sample may be carry-over from other donors' samples. The CDR3 sequence: CASSLGASSQETQYF. The CDR3 DNA follows: TGTGCCAGCAGCCTAGGGGCTAGCTCTCAAGAGACCCAGTACTTC.